This T cell receptor (beta chain) comes out of a study of T cells in Graves' hyperthyroidism and ophthalmopathy. The germline V gene has CDR1 KGHDR and CDR2 SFDVKD. CDR3 length equals 16 residues. V was clipped by 4 bases and J by 2 bases, with 14 bases between them. Authors of the study amplified TCR beta CDR3 regions from RNA transcripts. HTBI primers were employed in a first-round RT-PCR of the TCR CDR3. MiXCR, applied by TCRdb to the multiplex PCR reads, yields one record per CDR3 protein. Of about 300,000 distinct CDR3 sequences in the sample, less than 20% were seen once. The diagnoses drew upon clinical symptoms, serum thyroxine and TRAb, thyroid ultrasound and orbital computed tomography. This clonotype was detected only a few times.

The clonotype comes from a man over 45 with Graves' ophthalmopathy. The sequencing input was blood. The chain carries TRBV24-1 and TRBJ1-5; a weak D match, TRBD1 (6 bases). The CDR3 DNA reads TGTGCCACCAGTGAGGGGGCAGGGAGCGGCAATCAGCCCCAGCATTTT. Amino acid sequence: CATSEGAGSGNQPQHF.